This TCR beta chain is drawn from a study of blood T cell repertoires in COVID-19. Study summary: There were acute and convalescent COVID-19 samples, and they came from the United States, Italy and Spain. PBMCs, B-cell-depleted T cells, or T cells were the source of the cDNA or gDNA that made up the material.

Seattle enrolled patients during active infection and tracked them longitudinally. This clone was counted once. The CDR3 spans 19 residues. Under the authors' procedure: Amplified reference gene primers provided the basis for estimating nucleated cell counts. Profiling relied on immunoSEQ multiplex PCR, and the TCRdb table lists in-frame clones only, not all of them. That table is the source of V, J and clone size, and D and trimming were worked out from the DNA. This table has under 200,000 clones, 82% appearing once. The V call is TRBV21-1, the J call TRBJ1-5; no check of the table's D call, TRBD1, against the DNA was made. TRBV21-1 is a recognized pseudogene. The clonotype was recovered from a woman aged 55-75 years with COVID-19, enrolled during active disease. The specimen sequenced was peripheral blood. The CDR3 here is CASSEWAAGHGHSNQPQHF. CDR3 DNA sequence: TGTGCCAGCAGCGAATGGGCCGCCGGCCACGGACATAGCAATCAGCCCCAGCATTTT.